Below are 27 T cell receptor beta chains sequenced from a single sample in a study of cytomegalovirus exposure and HLA in healthy donors. Primers: 60 Vbeta forward and 13 Jbeta reverse. Sequenced by immunoSEQ multiplex PCR; TCRdb stores in-frame clones only, minus some. The sample contains over 85,000 clones, approximately 83% of which appear only once. The sequenced material came from PBMCs. The receptors here all came from a female donor in good health and CMV-seropositive.

CDR3: CASTPRDRDEQYF. CDR3 in DNA: TGTGCCAGCACCCCACGGGACAGGGACGAGCAGTACTTC. This rearrangement joins TRBV28 to TRBJ2-7, with 9 positions matching TRBD1. CDR3 length: 13 amino acids. V was clipped by 7 bases and J by 5 bases; unmatched bases: 6. The germline CDR1 and CDR2 sequences are MDHEN and SYDVKM.

The chain combines TRBV27 with TRBJ1-1, with D possibly being TRBD1 (6 bases). V was cut by 5 bases and J by 1 base, with 11 bases left in between. Germline lookup yields CDR1 MNHEY and CDR2 SMNVEV (reference sequence). This CDR3 has 14 residues. The CDR3 bases are TGTGCCAGCAGTGACAGACAGGCGAACACTGAAGCTTTCTTT. Encoded protein: CASSDRQANTEAFF.

The gene calls are TRBV5-6 and TRBJ1-1; D is uncertain. V was pared by 3 bases and J by 0 bases, with 9 bases between. The CDR3 length is 14 residues. The germline V gene has CDR1 SGHDT and CDR2 YYEEEE. The CDR3 DNA reads TGTGCCAGCAGCTACCGAGTTCTGAACACTGAAGCTTTCTTT. It encodes CASSYRVLNTEAFF.

V and J are TRBV6-5 and TRBJ2-5, with D tentatively TRBD2 (6 bases). V was cut by 2 bases and J by 1 base, with 8 bases left in between. The CDR3 runs 14 residues. The germline V gene has CDR1 MNHEY and CDR2 SVGAGI. The CDR3 nucleotides read TGTGCCAGCAGTTACACCGGGGGCCAAGAGACCCAGTACTTC. This codes for CASSYTGGQETQYF.

This chain uses TRBV19 with TRBJ1-4, with TRBD1 as a possible D gene (6 bases). The CDR3 is 18 residues long. CDR1 LNHDA and CDR2 SQIVND come from the germline V gene (reference sequence). With 4 bases removed from V and 4 bases from J, the gap between germline ends came to 22 bases. CDR3 nucleotide sequence: TGTGCCAGTAGTAGAGAGGGACATCTCGCGGCTTATAATGAAAAACTGTTTTTT. As protein: CASSREGHLAAYNEKLFF.

The chain recombines TRBV4-1 with TRBJ2-7, with TRBD1 identical over 9 bases. J gave up 6 bases and V 0 bases, and 6 bases lay outside the gene matches. This CDR3 comprises 15 residues. The V gene's germline CDR1 is MGHRA and CDR2 YSYEKL. CDR3 loop: CASSQDWDRESEQYF. CDR3 DNA sequence: TGCGCCAGCAGCCAAGATTGGGACAGGGAGTCCGAGCAGTACTTC.

The rearrangement joins TRBV7-2 to TRBJ2-7; 10 bases align to TRBD2. Trimming removed 4 bases from V and 0 bases from J; junction bases left unmatched: 12. This CDR3 is built from 18 residues. Germline CDR1 SGHTA, CDR2 FQGNSA. The CDR3 loop reads CASSSPKSSGRPSYEQYF. In DNA, the CDR3 is TGTGCCAGCAGCTCCCCAAAGAGTAGCGGGAGGCCCTCCTACGAGCAGTACTTC.

The chain links TRBV29-1 to TRBJ2-7; the match to TRBD1 covers 12 bases. The CDR3 sequence is 14 residues long. Germline CDR1 reads SQVTM; CDR2 reads ANQGSEA. V gave up 6 bases and J gave up 4 bases; unmatched junction bases: 7. The DNA for the CDR3 is TGCAGCGTCCGTCGGGACAGGGGGCCTTACGAGCAGTACTTC. It yields the protein CSVRRDRGPYEQYF.

The chain joins TRBV6-5 to TRBJ2-7; 11 bases agree with TRBD1. The length of the CDR3 is 14 residues. The germline gives CDR1 MNHEY, CDR2 SVGAGI. V trimming: 5 bases; J trimming: 3 bases; junction bases outside the gene matches: 3. Written as DNA, the CDR3 is TGTGCCAGCAGTGCTGGGACAGGGGGCTACGAGCAGTACTTC. This translates into CASSAGTGGYEQYF.

The J gene is TRBJ2-3, the V gene TRBV19; TRBD1 matches at 7 bases. There are 16 residues in the CDR3. Germline V gives CDR1 LNHDA, CDR2 SQIVND (reference sequence). Trimming took 1 base from V and 5 from J; bases not matched to a gene: 9. CDR3 residues: CASSIVPGQSLDTQYF. The CDR3 bases are TGTGCCAGTAGTATAGTCCCGGGACAGAGTTTAGATACGCAGTATTTT.

The chain joins TRBV19 to TRBJ2-2; 8 bases line up with TRBD2. Germline lookup yields CDR1 LNHDA and CDR2 SQIVND (reference sequence). The V gene end was trimmed by 7 bases and the J gene end by 3 bases; junction bases not matched to a gene: 4. CDR3 length equals 14 residues. CDR3 sequence reads: CASTQGLDTGELFF. DNA of the CDR3: TGTGCCAGTACCCAGGGACTAGACACCGGGGAGCTGTTTTTT.

This chain links TRBV15 with TRBJ2-1; D is unresolved. Trimming removed 0 bases at V and 4 bases at J, with 16 bases between. Per germline, CDR1 LNHNV and CDR2 YYDKDF (reference sequence). This CDR3 region has 17 residues. The CDR3: CATSRDLAKRTYNEQFF. For the CDR3, the DNA is TGTGCCACCAGCAGAGATCTGGCCAAGCGAACTTACAATGAGCAGTTCTTC.

The chain employs TRBV11-2 and TRBJ1-5, with D perhaps matching TRBD1 (6 bases). The CDR3 sequence is 13 residues long. Germline V gene data show CDR1 as SGHAT and CDR2 as FQNNGV. V lost 6 bases and J lost 5, with 11 bases in between. The CDR3 DNA follows: TGTGCCAGCAGTACATCAGGGGATCAGCCCCAGCATTTT. It translates to CASSTSGDQPQHF.

The chain uses TRBV6-5 and TRBJ2-2, with a possible D match to TRBD1 (5 bases). Germline V gives CDR1 MNHEY, CDR2 SVGAGI. The CDR3 length is 14 residues. Deletions cut 6 bases from V and 3 bases from J, with 11 bases between. The CDR3: CASRTEADTGELFF. CDR3 nucleotides: TGTGCCAGCAGGACAGAGGCCGACACCGGGGAGCTGTTTTTT.

The chain combines TRBV27 with TRBJ2-5, with TRBD1 identical over 9 bases. Near its end, the DNA agrees better with TRBJ2-7, so the J call may be wrong. The CDR3 has 16 residues. Germline values: CDR1 MNHEY, CDR2 SMNVEV (reference sequence). The CDR3 bases are TGTGCCAGCACCTCAGGGACAGGGCGAAGAGTCTACGAGCAGTACTTC. Translating it yields CASTSGTGRRVYEQYF.

This sequence joins TRBV29-1 and TRBJ1-3; 9 bases line up with TRBD1. CDR3 length: 13 amino acids. The J segment lost 2 bases and the V segment lost 4 bases, leaving 0 bases of the junction unmatched. The V gene's germline CDR1 is SQVTM and CDR2 ANQGSEA. In DNA, the CDR3 is TGCAGCGTTGGGACAGGGGCTGGAAACACCATATATTTT. This codes for CSVGTGAGNTIYF.

The chain has TRBV10-3 and TRBJ2-3; 9 nucleotides line up with TRBD2. The junction had 11 bases not matched to a gene; V was cut back by 0 bases and J by 4 bases. Germline CDR1 reads ENHRY; CDR2 reads SYGVKD. The length of the CDR3 is 18 residues. CDR3 sequence reads: CAISESVNSGSRSDTQYF. DNA for the CDR3: TGTGCCATCAGTGAGTCGGTCAATAGCGGGAGTCGCTCAGATACGCAGTATTTT.

The J gene is TRBJ1-2, the V gene TRBV6-1, with D possibly TRBD1 on 6 matching bases. The CDR3 sequence is 14 residues long. Between the trimmed V and J ends, which lost 0 bases and 5 bases, there was a span of 10 bases. The germline V gene encodes CDR1 MNHNS and CDR2 SASEGT. CDR3 nucleotides: TGTGCCAGCAGTGAAGCCCAAGGACAGTATGGCTACACCTTC. Protein sequence: CASSEAQGQYGYTF.

V usage is TRBV4-1 and J usage is TRBJ2-7; a weak D match, TRBD1 (6 bases). Deletions cut 0 bases from V and 4 bases from J, with 10 bases between. Germline-derived CDR1 and CDR2 are MGHRA and YSYEKL. The CDR3 runs to 14 residues. CDR3 in amino acids: CASSQEAQGYEQYF. The DNA of the CDR3 is TGCGCCAGCAGCCAAGAGGCCCAGGGGTACGAGCAGTACTTC.

V and J are TRBV4-1 and TRBJ1-2; 7 bases align to TRBD1. Trimming at V came to 4 bases and at J to 5 bases, leaving 16 bases not matched to a gene. CDR3 length: 17 amino acids. CDR1 is MGHRA and CDR2 is YSYEKL in the germline V gene. The CDR3, as DNA: TGCGCCAGCAGCCTCACCTACCCGGGACAGCTAAGGTATGGCTACACCTTC. It encodes CASSLTYPGQLRYGYTF.

This chain joins TRBV5-6 and TRBJ2-3; a possible D gene is TRBD1 (5 bases). This CDR3 is built from 15 residues. The germline V gene encodes CDR1 SGHDT and CDR2 YYEEEE. Trimming stripped 2 bases from V and 0 bases from J, with 10 bases between. The CDR3 coding sequence is TGTGCCAGCAGCTTACCGGCAGGGAGCACAGATACGCAGTATTTT. It encodes CASSLPAGSTDTQYF.

The sample holds a few counts of this clone. V and J are TRBV28 and TRBJ1-5, with 7 bases that match TRBD1. CDR3 length: 21 amino acids. V shed 8 bases, J shed 0 bases, and the junction held 25 bases outside the gene matches. From germline, CDR1 is MDHEN and CDR2 SYDVKM. This CDR3 is CASYRDRPDGHPGYSNQPQHF. The DNA for the CDR3 is TGTGCCAGCTACCGGGACAGACCCGACGGCCACCCAGGTTATAGCAATCAGCCCCAGCATTTT.

The J gene is TRBJ1-1, the V gene TRBV27; 10 positions match TRBD1. Germline loops: CDR1 MNHEY, CDR2 SMNVEV (reference sequence). The length of the CDR3 is 20 residues. V dropped 6 bases and J dropped 5; count of bases not matched to a gene: 24. The CDR3 loop reads CASSRDHPGQGLSRGTEAFF. The CDR3 DNA is TGTGCCAGCAGCCGTGACCACCCGGGACAGGGGTTATCGAGGGGAACTGAAGCTTTCTTT.

This rearrangement joins TRBV28 to TRBJ1-1; D ambiguous. The V end lost 8 bases, the J end lost 4 bases, and 14 bases lay between the germline ends. The germline CDR1 and CDR2 sequences are MDHEN and SYDVKM. The CDR3 covers 13 residues. CDR3 bases: TGTGCCAGCTTCACGGAGGCTGCCACTGAAGCTTTCTTT. Its protein product is CASFTEAATEAFF.

The sample holds a few counts of this clone. The chain has TRBV13 and TRBJ2-5, with D possibly TRBD1 on 6 matching bases. Germline CDR1 reads PRHDT; CDR2 reads FYEKMQ (reference sequence). Trimming shortened V by 5 bases and J by 1 base, and 11 bases separated the two germline ends. The CDR3 runs to 14 residues. The CDR3 loop is CASSPGQTQETQYF. In DNA form, the CDR3 reads TGTGCCAGCAGCCCGGGACAAACCCAAGAGACCCAGTACTTC.

The chain employs TRBV5-1 and TRBJ1-6; TRBD1 agrees at 8 bases. CDR1 is SGHRS and CDR2 is YFSETQ in the germline V gene. V lost 4 bases and J lost 8; bases outside the gene matches: 5. This CDR3 spans 14 amino acids. This CDR3 reads CASSPTGQDSPLHF. In DNA, the CDR3 is TGCGCCAGCAGCCCCACGGGACAGGATTCACCCCTCCACTTT.

This rearrangement joins TRBV2 to TRBJ2-1, with 11 nucleotides matching TRBD2. The J segment lost 7 bases and the V segment lost 8 bases, leaving 13 bases of the junction unmatched. Per the germline V gene, CDR1 is SNHLY and CDR2 is FYNNEI. The CDR3 loop spans 16 amino acids. The CDR3 loop is CASGELAGGFGNEQFF. CDR3 DNA: TGTGCCAGCGGAGAATTAGCGGGGGGGTTCGGGAATGAGCAGTTCTTC.